The source of this T cell receptor beta chain is a study of shared T cell receptors in the human thymus. TCRdb's table, derived via immunoSEQ multiplex PCR, lists solely in-frame clones and lacks some. The table records about 500,000 clones, approximately 80% of them present only once. Per germline, CDR1 SGHTA and CDR2 FQGNSA. The trim removed 6 bases at V and 4 bases at J, leaving 9 bases unmatched. The CDR3 runs 16 residues. This same sample was also part of a study on human thymus T cells. That source reports: Each of the donors was a healthy Finnish infant who was undergoing open corrective cardiac surgery for congenital heart defects. During corrective heart surgery, resections were taken, and the thymus tissue came from them. It looked as if thymic and blood repertoires used V and J genes in a biased way. Highly overlapping thymic repertoires among unrelated individuals were reported in related research.

This clonotype was obtained from a boy in the first two years of life with a congenital heart defect. The chain recombines TRBV7-2 with TRBJ1-5; 10 nucleotides line up with TRBD1. Sequenced: thymocytes. The CDR3 loop is CASSPTGTGENQPQHF. In DNA form, the CDR3 reads TGTGCCAGCAGTCCGACCGGGACAGGGGAGAATCAGCCCCAGCATTTT.